This paragraph covers one T cell receptor (beta chain) sequence. Negative isolation was used for CD8+ and CD4+ T cells and FACS enrichment for TEMRA cells. This sample stems from a study of CD8 T cells in Susac syndrome. Across the whole study: Among the Susac syndrome patients sequenced, six had active disease and about eight were in remission.

An amount of RNA that ranged from roughly 0.45 to 1 ug was reverse transcribed with random hexamers. An immunoSEQ multiplex PCR amplified TCR beta CDR3 over 54 Vbeta and 13 Jbeta. TCRdb redid the calling of the immunoSEQ multiplex PCR reads with MiXCR, one entry per CDR3 protein. The profile shows about 150,000 distinct CDR3 sequences, 95% to 96% of them singletons. The V gene lost 2 bases and the J gene lost 4 bases, with 13 bases spanning the gap. This CDR3 is 14 amino acids long. Germline CDR1 and CDR2: SGHDT and YYEEEE. This chain joins TRBV5-6 and TRBJ2-7, with D tentatively TRBD1 (6 bases). This clonotype originated in a human donor with Susac syndrome. Sequences were obtained from CD4+ T cells from PBMCs. CDR3 amino acids: CASSFMDRPYEQYF. The CDR3, as DNA: TGTGCCAGCAGCTTTATGGACAGACCTTACGAGCAGTACTTC.